The source of this T cell receptor (beta chain) is a study of T cell responses to AZD1222 COVID-19 vaccine. Study-wide points: Without day 14 samples, only post-peak T cell repertoires were studied.

The method was immunoSEQ multiplex PCR; TCRdb's version includes in-frame clones alone and lacks a portion of them. Of over 130,000 clones listed, almost 95% are singletons. This clone was observed a single time. The antigen is undetermined. CDR3 length: 15 amino acids. CDR1 and CDR2 from the germline V gene are LNHDA and SQIVND (reference sequence). V was clipped by 5 bases and J by 4 bases, with 14 bases between them. This chain uses TRBV19 with TRBJ1-4, with D possibly TRBD1 on 5 matching bases. The origin of this receptor is an adult who received the AZD1222 COVID-19 vaccine. The material sequenced was peripheral blood, taken 28 days after the second AZD1222 dose. Written as DNA, the CDR3 is TGTGCCAGTAGTGGGACGGGAGCCTATAATGAAAAACTGTTTTTT. Residues: CASSGTGAYNEKLFF.